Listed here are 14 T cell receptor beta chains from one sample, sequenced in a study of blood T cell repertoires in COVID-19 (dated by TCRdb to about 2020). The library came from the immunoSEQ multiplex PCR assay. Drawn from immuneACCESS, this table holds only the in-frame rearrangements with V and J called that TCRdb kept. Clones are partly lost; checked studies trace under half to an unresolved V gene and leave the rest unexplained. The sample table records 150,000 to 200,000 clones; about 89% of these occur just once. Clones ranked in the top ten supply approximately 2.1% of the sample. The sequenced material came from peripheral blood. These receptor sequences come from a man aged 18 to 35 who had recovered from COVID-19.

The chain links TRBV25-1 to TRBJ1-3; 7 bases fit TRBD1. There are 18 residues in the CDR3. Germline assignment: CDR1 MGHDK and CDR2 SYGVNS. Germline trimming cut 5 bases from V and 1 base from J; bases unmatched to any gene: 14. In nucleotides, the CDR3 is TGTGCCAGCAGTCGGGGCCCCCTACAGGGGCGGTCTGGAAACACCATATATTTT. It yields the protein CASSRGPLQGRSGNTIYF.

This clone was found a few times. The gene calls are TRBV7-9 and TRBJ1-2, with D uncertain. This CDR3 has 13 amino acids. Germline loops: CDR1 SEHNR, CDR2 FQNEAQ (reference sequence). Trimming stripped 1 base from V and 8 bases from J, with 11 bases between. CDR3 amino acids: CASSLDQEVGYTF. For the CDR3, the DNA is TGTGCCAGCAGCTTAGACCAAGAGGTCGGCTACACCTTC.

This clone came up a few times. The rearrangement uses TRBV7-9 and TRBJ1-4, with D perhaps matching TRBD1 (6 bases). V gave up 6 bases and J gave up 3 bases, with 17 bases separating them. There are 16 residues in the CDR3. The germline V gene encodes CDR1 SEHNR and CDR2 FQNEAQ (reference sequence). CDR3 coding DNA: TGTGCCAGCAGTTTACAGGGATTAGTGGCTAATGAAAAACTGTTTTTT. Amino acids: CASSLQGLVANEKLFF. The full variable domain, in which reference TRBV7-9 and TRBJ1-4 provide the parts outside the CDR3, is DTGVSQNPRHKITKRGQNVTFRCDPISEHNRLYWYRQTLGQGPEFLTYFQNEAQLEKSRLLSDRFSAERPKGSFSTLEIQRTEQGDSAMYLCASSLQGLVANEKLFFGSGTQLSVL.

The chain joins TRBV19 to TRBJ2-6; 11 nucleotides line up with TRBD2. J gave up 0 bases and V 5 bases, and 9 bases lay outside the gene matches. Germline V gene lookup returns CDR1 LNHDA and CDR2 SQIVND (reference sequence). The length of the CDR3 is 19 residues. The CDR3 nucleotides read TGTGCCAGTAGTCAGGGACTAGCGGAACCTTCCTCTGGGGCCAACGTCCTGACTTTC. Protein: CASSQGLAEPSSGANVLTF.

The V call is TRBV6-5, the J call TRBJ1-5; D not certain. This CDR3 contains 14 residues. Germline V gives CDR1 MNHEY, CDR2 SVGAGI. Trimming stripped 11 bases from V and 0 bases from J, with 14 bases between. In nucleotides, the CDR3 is TGTGCCTTTGGTGAGGGATATAGCAATCAGCCCCAGCATTTT. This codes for CAFGEGYSNQPQHF.

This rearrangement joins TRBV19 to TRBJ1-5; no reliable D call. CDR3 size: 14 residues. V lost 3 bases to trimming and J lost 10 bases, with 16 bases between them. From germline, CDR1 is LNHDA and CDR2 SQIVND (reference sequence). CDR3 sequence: CASSIAPQLVPQHF. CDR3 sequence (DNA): TGTGCCAGTAGTATTGCCCCTCAACTCGTACCCCAGCATTTT.

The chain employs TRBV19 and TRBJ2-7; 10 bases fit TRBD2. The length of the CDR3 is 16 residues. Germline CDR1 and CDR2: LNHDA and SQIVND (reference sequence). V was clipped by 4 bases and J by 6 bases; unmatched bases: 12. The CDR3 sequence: CASSSGTLAGVGEQYF. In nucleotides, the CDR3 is TGTGCCAGTAGTAGTGGGACTCTAGCGGGAGTTGGCGAGCAGTACTTC.

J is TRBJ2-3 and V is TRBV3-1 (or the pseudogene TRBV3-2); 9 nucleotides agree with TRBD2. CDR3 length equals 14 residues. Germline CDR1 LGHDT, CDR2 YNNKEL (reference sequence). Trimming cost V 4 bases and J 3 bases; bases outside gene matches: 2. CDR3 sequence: CASSLGLATDTQYF. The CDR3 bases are TGTGCCAGCAGCCTGGGACTAGCAACAGATACGCAGTATTTT.

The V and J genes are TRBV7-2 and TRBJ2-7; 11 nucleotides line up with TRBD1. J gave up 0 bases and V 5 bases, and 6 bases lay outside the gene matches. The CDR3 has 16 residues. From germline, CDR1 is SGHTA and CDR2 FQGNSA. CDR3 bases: TGTGCCAGCAGCCCGCGGACAGGGGGCGCCTCCTACGAGCAGTACTTC. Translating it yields CASSPRTGGASYEQYF.

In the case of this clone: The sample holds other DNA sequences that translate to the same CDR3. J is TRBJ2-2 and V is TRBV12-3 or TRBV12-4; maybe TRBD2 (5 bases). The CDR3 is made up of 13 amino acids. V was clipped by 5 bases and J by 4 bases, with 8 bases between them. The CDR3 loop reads CASSSRGTGELFF. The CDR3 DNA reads TGTGCCAGCAGTAGCCGGGGCACCGGGGAGCTGTTTTTT.

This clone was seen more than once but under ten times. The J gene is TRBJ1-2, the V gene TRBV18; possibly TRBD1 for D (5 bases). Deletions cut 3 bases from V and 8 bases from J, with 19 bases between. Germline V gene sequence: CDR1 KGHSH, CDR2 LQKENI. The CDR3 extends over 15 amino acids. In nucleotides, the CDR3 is TGTGCCAGCTCACCCGCCCAAGGGGTACGGGAGGGCTACACCTTC. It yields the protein CASSPAQGVREGYTF.

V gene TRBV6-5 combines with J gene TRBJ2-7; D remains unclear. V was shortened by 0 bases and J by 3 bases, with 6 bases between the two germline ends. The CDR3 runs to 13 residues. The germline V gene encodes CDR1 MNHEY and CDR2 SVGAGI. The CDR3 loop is CASSYSTDYEQYF. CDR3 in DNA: TGTGCCAGCAGTTACTCGACTGACTACGAGCAGTACTTC.

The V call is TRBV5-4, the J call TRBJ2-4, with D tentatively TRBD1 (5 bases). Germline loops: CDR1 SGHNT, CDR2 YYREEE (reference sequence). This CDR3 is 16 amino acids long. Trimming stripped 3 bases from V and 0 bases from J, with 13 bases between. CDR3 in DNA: TGTGCCAGCAGCTCGGACACTTATCTAGCCAAAAACATTCAGTACTTC. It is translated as CASSSDTYLAKNIQYF.

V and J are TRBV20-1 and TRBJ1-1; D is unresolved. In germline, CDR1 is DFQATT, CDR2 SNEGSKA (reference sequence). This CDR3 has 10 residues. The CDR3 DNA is TGCAGGATCCACCGGGGTGAAGCTTTCTTT. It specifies CRIHRGEAFF.